This TCR beta chain was sequenced in a study of blood T cells in healthy people across ages. A second PCR, run for roughly 7 to 12 cycles, used a sample-barcoded 5' primer plus a J-beta primer mix. The template-switch adaptor was a 5' adaptor with 12 random nucleotides. It tagged each cDNA molecule. TCRdb re-called the 5' RACE reads with MiXCR, one entry per CDR3 protein. This sample carries about 650,000 distinct CDR3 sequences, 32% of them seen once, and the ten largest clones take over 15%. The amount of total RNA extracted per sample was at least 5.5 micrograms. This clonotype was observed at least ten times. The germline V and J ends were trimmed by 3 bases and 4 bases, with 13 bases remaining between them. The CDR3 totals 14 residues. Germline V lookup: CDR1 DFQATT, CDR2 SNEGSKA (reference sequence).

Sequenced sample: blood. The chain combines TRBV20-1 with TRBJ2-1; D gene unclear. The sequence came from an elderly woman in good health. Here the CDR3 DNA reads TGCAGTGCTAGTTTTCGCGGCGGTTACAATGAGCAGTTCTTC. It codes for CSASFRGGYNEQFF.